This T cell receptor (beta chain) was captured in a study of blood T cell repertoires in COVID-19. Trimming removed 4 bases at V and 1 base at J, with 8 bases between. CDR1 LGHDT and CDR2 YNNKEL come from the germline V gene (reference sequence). The length of the CDR3 is 14 residues. In the original analysis: Quantification of nucleated cells was approximated via reference gene primer amplification. The table came from immunoSEQ multiplex PCR; TCRdb's copy has only in-frame clones and leaves some out. V, J and clone size derive from that table, while D and trimming were established from the DNA sequence. The sample yields around 280,000 clones, nearly 90% seen once.

Sequences were obtained from PBMCs or T cells enriched from blood (not recorded which). This clonotype originated in a woman between 18 and 30 years old with acute COVID-19. V gene TRBV3-1 (or the pseudogene TRBV3-2) combines with J gene TRBJ1-5, with D unresolved. Written as DNA, the CDR3 is TGTGCCAGCAGCCTCCTCGGGAGCAATCAGCCCCAGCATTTT. It codes for CASSLLGSNQPQHF.